This entry lists 30 T cell receptor beta chains sequenced from one sample in a study of cytomegalovirus exposure and HLA in healthy donors. The PCR had 60 Vbeta and 13 Jbeta primers. The method was immunoSEQ multiplex PCR; TCRdb's version includes in-frame clones alone and lacks a portion of them. This table has 150,000 to 200,000 clones, roughly 80% appearing once. Material: PBMCs. These TCRs come from a girl between 10 and 17 years old in good health and CMV-seropositive.

The chain has TRBV9 and TRBJ1-2, with D unresolved. V was shortened by 3 bases and J by 3 bases, with 3 bases between the two germline ends. The CDR3 contains 11 residues. The germline gives CDR1 SGDLS, CDR2 YYNGEE. CDR3 amino acids: CASSADYGYTF. The CDR3 DNA is TGTGCCAGCAGCGCGGACTATGGCTACACCTTC.

The chain uses TRBV6-5 and TRBJ2-3, with 12 bases fitting TRBD2. The J segment lost 6 bases and the V segment lost 4 bases, leaving 2 bases of the junction unmatched. CDR1 and CDR2 (germline): MNHEY, SVGAGI. CDR3 length: 14 residues. CDR3: CASSSGLAGDTQYF. The CDR3, as DNA: TGTGCCAGCAGTTCCGGACTAGCGGGGGATACGCAGTATTTT.

The V and J genes are TRBV6-4 and TRBJ1-5; TRBD1 matches at 7 bases. The CDR3 is 16 residues long. The V gene's germline CDR1 is MRHNA and CDR2 SNTAGT. V lost 6 bases to trimming and J lost 0 bases; unmatched junction nucleotides: 8. The CDR3 DNA is TGTGCCAGCAGCCAAGGAGGGGGCTATAGCAATCAGCCCCAGCATTTT. Translation gives CASSQGGGYSNQPQHF.

The chain couples TRBV11-2 to TRBJ2-5; D perhaps matches TRBD1 (5 bases). The DNA end is a closer match to TRBJ2-7, so the J assignment may be wrong. CDR1 is SGHAT, CDR2 FQNNGV, per germline. CDR3 length equals 12 residues. In DNA form, the CDR3 reads TGTGCCAGCAGCTTTACAGGCTACGAGCAGTACTTC. Protein product: CASSFTGYEQYF.

Only one count was recorded for this clone. This chain joins TRBV10-3 and TRBJ1-3, with 7 bases aligning to TRBD1. CDR3 length: 16 residues. Germline-derived CDR1 and CDR2 are ENHRY and SYGVKD. The trim removed 7 bases at V and 4 bases at J, leaving 13 bases unmatched. CDR3 region: CAIKTAEPGQGNTIYF. CDR3 nucleotides: TGTGCCATCAAGACGGCGGAACCGGGACAGGGAAACACCATATATTTT.

In DNA form, the CDR3 reads TGCGCCAGCAGCATAGTACAGCCCCAGCATTTT. Translating it yields CASSIVQPQHF. V and J are TRBV5-1 and TRBJ1-5; D remains ambiguous. In germline, CDR1 is SGHRS, CDR2 YFSETQ. Trimming removed 4 bases from V and 7 bases from J, with 6 bases in between. The CDR3 is 11 residues long.

This chain connects TRBV29-1 to TRBJ2-7, with 8 bases fitting TRBD1. The CDR3 has 14 residues. V dropped 1 base and J dropped 4; count of bases not matched to a gene: 6. Germline CDR1 and CDR2: SQVTM and ANQGSEA. CDR3 region: CSVEGQGASYEQYF. The CDR3 DNA sequence: TGCAGCGTTGAAGGGCAGGGGGCCTCTTACGAGCAGTACTTC.

The table lists this clone with a few counts. The rearrangement joins TRBV2 to TRBJ1-5, with TRBD1 as a possible D gene (6 bases). Trimming took 5 bases from V and 1 from J, leaving 9 bases between them. This CDR3 contains 14 residues. Per the germline V gene, CDR1 is SNHLY and CDR2 is FYNNEI. This CDR3 reads CASSFGQSNQPQHF. The CDR3 DNA is TGTGCCAGCAGTTTCGGACAGAGCAATCAGCCCCAGCATTTT.

The chain recombines TRBV6-1 with TRBJ2-5, with D possibly being TRBD2 (5 bases). CDR1 is MNHNS and CDR2 is SASEGT in the germline V gene. CDR3 length: 14 amino acids. The V end lost 6 bases, the J end lost 1 base, and 12 bases lay between the germline ends. The CDR3 spells CASREALLQETQYF. CDR3 nucleotide sequence: TGTGCCAGCAGGGAGGCCTTACTCCAAGAGACCCAGTACTTC.

The chain links TRBV9 to TRBJ1-1, with unresolved D. CDR3 size: 14 residues. The V gene's germline CDR1 is SGDLS and CDR2 YYNGEE. Trimming removed 0 bases from V and 1 base from J, with 7 bases in between. The CDR3 reads CASSVGHQNTEAFF. CDR3 DNA sequence: TGTGCCAGCAGCGTAGGACACCAGAACACTGAAGCTTTCTTT. Using reference TRBV9 and TRBJ1-1 for the parts outside the CDR3, the full variable domain is DSGVTQTPKHLITATGQRVTLRCSPRSGDLSVYWYQQSLDQGLQFLIQYYNGEERAKGNILERFSAQQFPDLHSELNLSSLELGDSALYFCASSVGHQNTEAFFGQGTRLTVV.

The chain carries TRBV18 and TRBJ1-1, with D maybe TRBD1 (6 bases). V was pared by 0 bases and J by 1 base, with 9 bases between. This CDR3 has 15 amino acids. Looked up from germline, CDR1 is KGHSH and CDR2 is LQKENI. CDR3 in amino acids: CASSPPHRANTEAFF. The CDR3 DNA follows: TGTGCCAGCTCACCACCCCACAGGGCGAACACTGAAGCTTTCTTT.

The CDR3 bases are TGTGCCAGCAGTCCCTCAGGGTCTGGGGCCAACGTCCTGACTTTC. This gives the protein CASSPSGSGANVLTF. V and J are TRBV28 and TRBJ2-6, with D possibly TRBD1 on 5 matching bases. The length of the CDR3 is 15 residues. Trimming stripped 5 bases from V and 1 base from J, with 9 bases between. The germline gives CDR1 MDHEN, CDR2 SYDVKM.

The chain recombines TRBV29-1 with TRBJ1-2, with 8 positions matching TRBD1. With V trimmed by 5 bases and J by 3 bases, 20 bases remained unmatched. Germline V lookup: CDR1 SQVTM, CDR2 ANQGSEA. The CDR3 length is 18 residues. CDR3 in DNA: TGCAGCGTTCTCCTTTTCGCGGAACAGGGGGGAAAGTACTATGGCTACACCTTC. Translated: CSVLLFAEQGGKYYGYTF.

The chain combines TRBV4-3 with TRBJ2-3; the match to TRBD1 covers 12 bases. CDR1 is LGHNA and CDR2 is YSLEER in the germline V gene. Germline trimming cut 0 bases from V and 7 bases from J; bases unmatched to any gene: 5. This CDR3 is built from 16 residues. The CDR3 sequence: CASSQDLGQGAYTQYF. CDR3 nucleotide sequence: TGCGCCAGCAGCCAAGATTTGGGACAGGGGGCGTATACGCAGTATTTT.

The rearrangement links TRBV13 to TRBJ1-2; D uncertain. Trimming removed 1 base from V and 4 bases from J, with 13 bases in between. Germline assignment: CDR1 PRHDT and CDR2 FYEKMQ (reference sequence). The CDR3 extends over 15 amino acids. The CDR3 spells CASSLERATSYGYTF. The CDR3 DNA is TGTGCCAGCAGCTTAGAAAGGGCCACTAGCTATGGCTACACCTTC. Based on the CDR3 plus reference TRBV13 and TRBJ1-2, the full variable domain is AAGVIQSPRHLIKEKRETATLKCYPIPRHDTVYWYQQGPGQDPQFLISFYEKMQSDKGSIPDRFSAQQFSDYHSELNMSSLELGDSALYFCASSLERATSYGYTFGSGTRLTVV.

The chain joins TRBV19 to TRBJ1-4; a weak D match, TRBD1 (5 bases). This CDR3 region has 13 residues. Germline CDR1 reads LNHDA; CDR2 reads SQIVND (reference sequence). Trimming took 8 bases from V and 3 from J, leaving 10 bases between them. The CDR3 here is CASRQPPNEKLFF. CDR3 nucleotide sequence: TGTGCCAGTCGACAGCCTCCTAATGAAAAACTGTTTTTT.

This sequence joins TRBV30 and TRBJ2-7; tentative D call: TRBD1 (6 bases). Trimming left V 3 bases short and J 2 bases short, with 14 bases between. The CDR3 extends over 14 amino acids. Germline CDR1 GTSNPN, CDR2 SVGIG (reference sequence). Written as DNA, the CDR3 is TGTGCCTGGAGGACCTGGGACAACGCCTACGAGCAGTACTTC. It codes for CAWRTWDNAYEQYF.

A few counts support this clone. The DNA for the CDR3 is TGTGCCAACCCCTATAGTCCTGAGCAGTACTTC. Translation gives CANPYSPEQYF. The chain joins TRBV11-2 to TRBJ2-7; no definite D call. The V end was cut by 10 bases, the J end by 7 bases, with 14 bases between. CDR1 is SGHAT and CDR2 is FQNNGV in the germline V gene. The CDR3 spans 11 residues.

This clone occurred once. Additional DNA sequences in this sample encode the identical CDR3. The chain employs TRBV6-6 and TRBJ2-1; D is uncertain. The CDR3 has 13 amino acids. Germline CDR1 MNHNY, CDR2 SVGAGI (reference sequence). Between the trimmed V and J ends, which lost 0 bases and 4 bases, there was a span of 4 bases. The DNA for the CDR3 is TGTGCCAGCAGTTACTCCAGTTACAATGAGCAGTTCTTC. Residues: CASSYSSYNEQFF.

The CDR3 protein is CAISPAEGAGLFF. Written as DNA, the CDR3 is TGTGCCATCAGCCCAGCCGAGGGGGCAGGACTGTTTTTT. This rearrangement joins TRBV10-3 to TRBJ1-4, with TRBD1 matching over 7 bases. The CDR3 covers 13 residues. CDR1 and CDR2 from the germline V gene are ENHRY and SYGVKD. Trimming took 6 bases from V and 13 from J; bases not matched to a gene: 11.

The chain combines TRBV27 with TRBJ2-2; maybe TRBD2 (7 bases). Germline V CDR1 and CDR2: MNHEY, SMNVEV (reference sequence). CDR3 size: 15 residues. V was cut by 2 bases and J by 6 bases, with 13 bases left in between. This chain's CDR3 is CASSLEGGIAGELFF. The CDR3 DNA reads as TGTGCCAGCAGTTTAGAGGGGGGGATCGCCGGGGAGCTGTTTTTT.

This chain connects TRBV5-8 to TRBJ1-1, with D unclear. Germline V lookup: CDR1 SGHTS, CDR2 YDEGEE. The CDR3 extends over 14 amino acids. The V gene lost 2 bases and the J gene lost 1 base, with 9 bases spanning the gap. CDR3 region: CASSFGGGNTEAFF. The CDR3 nucleotides are TGTGCCAGCAGCTTTGGAGGCGGGAACACTGAAGCTTTCTTT.

Turning to this clone: At one end, the junction sequence differs from germline, possibly due to a read error. The rearrangement joins TRBV9 to TRBJ1-1, with D possibly matching TRBD1 (6 bases). The CDR3 is 12 amino acids. Germline loops: CDR1 SGDLS, CDR2 YYNGEE. The CDR3: CVSSSGDTEAFF. CDR3 sequence (DNA): TGTGTCAGCAGCTCAGGGGACACTGAAGCTTTCTTT.

The rearrangement links TRBV29-1 to TRBJ1-2; 8 bases line up with TRBD1. The CDR3 is 13 residues long. Germline lookup yields CDR1 SQVTM and CDR2 ANQGSEA. Germline trimming cut 4 bases from V and 8 bases from J; bases unmatched to any gene: 9. The CDR3 spells CSVGSGGRDGYTF. Written as DNA, the CDR3 is TGCAGCGTTGGATCAGGGGGCAGGGACGGCTACACCTTC.

In this sample, this clone turned up once. The CDR3, as DNA: TGTGCCAGCAGGAAGGGGGACGTAGGCACAGATACGCAGTATTTT. Its protein is CASRKGDVGTDTQYF. The chain links TRBV6-6 to TRBJ2-3; a possible D gene is TRBD1 (6 bases). This CDR3 spans 15 amino acids. Trimming pared 6 bases from V and 1 base from J, leaving 14 bases between. CDR1 and CDR2 from the germline V gene are MNHNY and SVGAGI (reference sequence).

The chain recombines TRBV10-3 with TRBJ1-3, with a possible D match to TRBD1 (6 bases). Trimming stripped 6 bases from V and 3 bases from J, with 21 bases between. The length of the CDR3 is 17 residues. Germline CDR1 is ENHRY and CDR2 is SYGVKD. The CDR3 sequence is CAIRGAGPFVGGNTIYF. The CDR3 DNA is TGTGCCATCAGGGGGGCAGGACCATTCGTTGGTGGAAACACCATATATTTT.

This clone was observed a few times. V and J are TRBV28 and TRBJ2-1; tentative D call: TRBD2 (6 bases). Trimming pared 4 bases from V and 2 bases from J, leaving 12 bases between. Germline lookup yields CDR1 MDHEN and CDR2 SYDVKM. The CDR3 has 15 amino acids. The CDR3, as DNA: TGTGCCAGCAGTTCTCGGGACTTACCCTACAATGAGCAGTTCTTC. Its protein product is CASSSRDLPYNEQFF. Full variable domain (outside the CDR3, taken from reference TRBV28 and TRBJ2-1): DVKVTQSSRYLVKRTGEKVFLECVQDMDHENMFWYRQDPGLGLRLIYFSYDVKMKEKGDIPEGYSVSREKKERFSLILESASTNQTSMYLCASSSRDLPYNEQFFGPGTRLTVL.

This chain connects TRBV6-5 to TRBJ2-1; D is ambiguous. Germline loops: CDR1 MNHEY, CDR2 SVGAGI. This CDR3 has 13 residues. V shed 6 bases and J shed 5 bases, with 11 bases lying between them. CDR3 in DNA: TGTGCCAGCAGGCCGCGAGAGAACAATGAGCAGTTCTTC. This encodes CASRPRENNEQFF.

The chain links TRBV15 to TRBJ2-7; 11 bases are a match to TRBD2. J gave up 6 bases and V 0 bases, and 4 bases lay outside the gene matches. Germline V gene sequence: CDR1 LNHNV, CDR2 YYDKDF (reference sequence). The CDR3 is 15 amino acids. CDR3 in amino acids: CATSRDTSGSAEQYF. The CDR3 bases are TGTGCCACCAGCAGAGATACTAGCGGGAGCGCCGAGCAGTACTTC.

This chain joins TRBV28 and TRBJ1-2; TRBD1 matches at 8 bases. The V gene's germline CDR1 is MDHEN and CDR2 SYDVKM. This CDR3 region has 14 residues. The junction had 9 bases not matched to a gene; V was cut back by 6 bases and J by 6 bases. The CDR3 loop reads CASSSGQGGHGYTF. The CDR3 DNA reads TGTGCCAGCAGCTCCGGACAGGGCGGCCATGGCTACACCTTC.